A selection of T cell receptor beta chains follows, all from one sample in a study of technical replicates of blood from several donors. Profiling relied on immunoSEQ multiplex PCR, and the TCRdb table lists in-frame clones only, not all of them. The sample records some 14,000 clones, about 82% being singletons. The sequencing sample was made of PBMCs. The source is a human donor in good health. Each CDR3 is given with its conserved first and last residue. The D gene is left open where the match is weak. Clone size is given for some rows only: seen once, a few or many times, or a class if the clone is expanded.

d_call: TRBD2
clone_size: .
j_call: TRBJ2-1
v_call: TRBV29-1
cdr3_aa: CSVDPGTTSYNEQFF
cdr3_nt: TGCAGCGTTGATCCCGGGACTACCTCCTACAATGAGCAGTTCTTC

d_call: .
clone_size: .
j_call: TRBJ1-2
v_call: TRBV4-1
cdr3_aa: CASSQGPSDSYYGYTF
cdr3_nt: TGCGCCAGCAGCCAAGGGCCCAGCGACTCATACTATGGCTACACCTTC

d_call: TRBD1
clone_size: .
j_call: TRBJ2-6
v_call: TRBV6-1
cdr3_aa: CASSESGQAISSGANVLTF
cdr3_nt: TGTGCCAGCAGTGAATCGGGACAGGCTATCTCCTCTGGGGCCAACGTCCTGACTTTC

d_call: .
clone_size: once
j_call: TRBJ2-5
v_call: TRBV30
cdr3_aa: CAWTLVFGETQYF
cdr3_nt: TGTGCCTGGACACTAGTTTTTGGGGAGACCCAGTACTTC

d_call: TRBD1
clone_size: .
j_call: TRBJ1-1
v_call: TRBV27
cdr3_aa: CASRRGLGATEAFF
cdr3_nt: TGTGCCTCACGAAGGGGGCTTGGGGCCACTGAAGCTTTCTTT

d_call: .
clone_size: .
j_call: TRBJ2-7
v_call: TRBV5-1
cdr3_aa: CASSLHSPPYEQYF
cdr3_nt: TGCGCCAGCAGCTTGCACAGTCCGCCCTACGAGCAGTACTTC

d_call: .
clone_size: .
j_call: TRBJ2-5
v_call: TRBV20-1
cdr3_aa: CSEVRSQTQYF
cdr3_nt: TGCAGCGAAGTTCGGTCACAGACCCAGTACTTC

d_call: .
clone_size: .
j_call: TRBJ2-1
v_call: TRBV2
cdr3_aa: CASSEVGSNNEQFF
cdr3_nt: TGTGCCAGCAGTGAAGTCGGGAGCAACAATGAGCAGTTCTTC

d_call: .
clone_size: .
j_call: TRBJ1-5
v_call: TRBV6-6
cdr3_aa: CASTRSTGTSNQPQHF
cdr3_nt: TGTGCCAGCACACGATCAACAGGGACAAGCAATCAGCCCCAGCATTTT

d_call: TRBD2
clone_size: .
j_call: TRBJ2-7
v_call: TRBV19
cdr3_aa: CASSWDYVSEQYF
cdr3_nt: TGTGCCAGTAGTTGGGACTACGTGAGCGAGCAGTACTTC

d_call: .
clone_size: .
j_call: TRBJ2-7
v_call: TRBV18
cdr3_aa: CASSPSNAGGHEQYF
cdr3_nt: TGTGCCAGCTCACCCTCCAACGCTGGGGGCCACGAGCAGTACTTC

d_call: TRBD2
clone_size: .
j_call: TRBJ2-2
v_call: TRBV27
cdr3_aa: CASSLLAGVAGELFF
cdr3_nt: TGTGCCAGCAGTTTATTAGCGGGAGTGGCGGGGGAGCTGTTTTTT

d_call: TRBD2
clone_size: .
j_call: TRBJ2-3
v_call: TRBV19
cdr3_aa: CASSYLAGGTPDTQYF
cdr3_nt: TGTGCCAGTAGTTATCTAGCGGGAGGAACCCCAGATACGCAGTATTTT

d_call: .
clone_size: .
j_call: TRBJ1-5
v_call: TRBV19
cdr3_aa: CASSMMGQDQPQHF
cdr3_nt: TGTGCCAGTAGTATGATGGGGCAGGATCAGCCCCAGCATTTT

d_call: .
clone_size: .
j_call: TRBJ1-1
v_call: TRBV19
cdr3_aa: CASSIDTTNTEAFF
cdr3_nt: TGTGCCAGTAGTATAGACACAACAAACACTGAAGCTTTCTTT

d_call: TRBD2
clone_size: once
j_call: TRBJ2-7
v_call: TRBV19
cdr3_aa: CATTSGTSSYEQYF
cdr3_nt: TGTGCCACCACTTCCGGGACTAGCTCCTACGAGCAGTACTTC

d_call: .
clone_size: .
j_call: TRBJ2-1
v_call: TRBV18
cdr3_aa: CASSQGGGETYNEQFF
cdr3_nt: TGTGCCAGCTCACAGGGAGGGGGTGAGACCTACAATGAGCAGTTCTTC

d_call: .
clone_size: .
j_call: TRBJ2-5
v_call: TRBV5-1
cdr3_aa: CASSLRERETQYF
cdr3_nt: TGCGCCAGCAGCCTTCGGGAGCGCGAGACCCAGTACTTC

d_call: .
clone_size: .
j_call: TRBJ1-2
v_call: TRBV6-1
cdr3_aa: CASTQQGVANYGYTF
cdr3_nt: TGTGCCAGCACCCAACAAGGGGTAGCTAACTATGGCTACACCTTC

d_call: .
clone_size: .
j_call: TRBJ2-3
v_call: TRBV7-9
cdr3_aa: CASSLGRLHTDTQYF
cdr3_nt: TGTGCCAGCAGCTTAGGTCGACTGCACACAGATACGCAGTATTTT

d_call: TRBD1
clone_size: .
j_call: TRBJ2-7
v_call: TRBV11-2
cdr3_aa: CASSLGTGYVYEQYF
cdr3_nt: TGTGCCAGCAGCTTAGGGACAGGTTACGTCTACGAGCAGTACTTC

d_call: TRBD2
clone_size: .
j_call: TRBJ2-7
v_call: TRBV7-2
cdr3_aa: CASSLEIAGTVSYEQYF
cdr3_nt: TGTGCCAGCAGCTTAGAAATAGCGGGAACTGTGTCGTACGAGCAGTACTTC

d_call: TRBD2
clone_size: .
j_call: TRBJ2-4
v_call: TRBV5-8
cdr3_aa: CASSLALTSGGNIQYF
cdr3_nt: TGTGCCAGCAGCTTGGCCTTAACTAGCGGGGGAAACATTCAGTACTTC

d_call: .
clone_size: .
j_call: TRBJ2-7
v_call: TRBV7-8
cdr3_aa: CASSASRQGSYEQYF
cdr3_nt: TGTGCCAGCAGCGCTAGTCGCCAGGGAAGTTACGAGCAGTACTTC

d_call: .
clone_size: .
j_call: TRBJ1-1
v_call: TRBV19
cdr3_aa: CASRNTGLLSAEAFF
cdr3_nt: TGTGCCAGTAGGAACACAGGGTTGTTGTCCGCTGAAGCTTTCTTT

d_call: TRBD1
clone_size: once
j_call: TRBJ1-5
v_call: TRBV6-1
cdr3_aa: CASSDAGTVPSNQPQHF
cdr3_nt: TGTGCCAGCAGTGACGCAGGGACAGTACCTAGCAATCAGCCCCAGCATTTT

d_call: .
clone_size: .
j_call: TRBJ2-1
v_call: TRBV10-2
cdr3_aa: CASSVFYNEQFF
cdr3_nt: TGCGCCAGCAGCGTTTTTTACAATGAGCAGTTCTTC

d_call: .
clone_size: .
j_call: TRBJ1-2
v_call: TRBV7-2
cdr3_aa: CASSFVGAYGYTF
cdr3_nt: TGTGCCAGCAGCTTCGTAGGAGCCTATGGCTACACCTTC

d_call: TRBD2
clone_size: few
j_call: TRBJ2-5
v_call: TRBV6-1
cdr3_aa: CASSELAGGPETQYF
cdr3_nt: TGTGCCAGCAGTGAACTAGCGGGAGGGCCAGAGACCCAGTACTTC

d_call: .
clone_size: .
j_call: TRBJ1-2
v_call: TRBV2
cdr3_aa: CASSATNYGYTF
cdr3_nt: TGTGCCAGCAGTGCAACAAACTATGGCTACACCTTC

d_call: TRBD1
clone_size: .
j_call: TRBJ2-7
v_call: TRBV2
cdr3_aa: CASSYTPGQETYEQYF
cdr3_nt: TGTGCCAGCAGTTATACCCCGGGACAGGAAACCTACGAGCAGTACTTC

d_call: .
clone_size: .
j_call: TRBJ2-3
v_call: TRBV7-2
cdr3_aa: CASRSGTSTDTQYF
cdr3_nt: TGTGCCAGCAGGTCCGGGACTAGCACAGATACGCAGTATTTT

d_call: .
clone_size: few
j_call: TRBJ2-7
v_call: TRBV28
cdr3_aa: CASGMGLFVEQYF
cdr3_nt: TGTGCCAGCGGTATGGGACTCTTCGTGGAGCAGTACTTC

d_call: .
clone_size: .
j_call: TRBJ2-3
v_call: TRBV6-1
cdr3_aa: CASSGDQQDTDTQYF
cdr3_nt: TGTGCCAGCAGCGGAGATCAACAGGACACAGATACGCAGTATTTT

d_call: .
clone_size: .
j_call: TRBJ1-1
v_call: TRBV7-9
cdr3_aa: CASSSRTVMNTEAFF
cdr3_nt: TGTGCCAGCAGTTCAAGGACAGTCATGAACACTGAAGCTTTCTTT

d_call: TRBD1
clone_size: .
j_call: TRBJ1-5
v_call: TRBV30
cdr3_aa: CAWSPLTGGASQPQHF
cdr3_nt: TGTGCCTGGAGCCCCCTAACAGGGGGCGCAAGTCAGCCCCAGCATTTT

d_call: .
clone_size: .
j_call: TRBJ2-2
v_call: TRBV18
cdr3_aa: CASSPTSSGELFF
cdr3_nt: TGTGCCAGCTCACCAACTAGCTCCGGGGAGCTGTTTTTT

d_call: TRBD2
clone_size: .
j_call: TRBJ2-1
v_call: TRBV6-1
cdr3_aa: CASSELAGGYNEQFF
cdr3_nt: TGTGCCAGCAGTGAACTAGCGGGGGGTTACAATGAGCAGTTCTTC

d_call: TRBD1
clone_size: .
j_call: TRBJ2-1
v_call: TRBV7-9
cdr3_aa: CASTATGGSYNEQFF
cdr3_nt: TGTGCCAGCACCGCGACAGGGGGCTCCTACAATGAGCAGTTCTTC

d_call: .
clone_size: .
j_call: TRBJ1-3
v_call: TRBV21-1
cdr3_aa: CASSESRERSGNTIYF
cdr3_nt: TGTGCCAGCAGCGAGAGCAGGGAACGCTCTGGAAACACCATATATTTT

d_call: .
clone_size: .
j_call: TRBJ2-2
v_call: TRBV5-1
cdr3_aa: CASSLGAGLPGELFF
cdr3_nt: TGCGCCAGCAGCTTGGGGGCAGGGCTTCCCGGGGAGCTGTTTTTT

d_call: .
clone_size: few
j_call: TRBJ1-1
v_call: TRBV30
cdr3_aa: CAWSVPLGRAEAFF
cdr3_nt: TGTGCCTGGAGTGTACCCCTAGGGCGGGCTGAAGCTTTCTTT

d_call: TRBD2
clone_size: .
j_call: TRBJ2-1
v_call: TRBV2
cdr3_aa: CASSGLADNEQFF
cdr3_nt: TGTGCCAGCAGTGGGCTAGCGGACAATGAGCAGTTCTTC

d_call: .
clone_size: .
j_call: TRBJ2-3
v_call: TRBV19
cdr3_aa: CASSLADMNTQYF
cdr3_nt: TGTGCCAGTAGCCTAGCCGACATGAATACGCAGTATTTT

d_call: .
clone_size: .
j_call: TRBJ1-5
v_call: TRBV4-1
cdr3_aa: CASSQDWRGGQPQHF
cdr3_nt: TGCGCCAGCAGCCAAGATTGGAGGGGCGGTCAGCCCCAGCATTTT

d_call: .
clone_size: .
j_call: TRBJ2-1
v_call: TRBV11-2
cdr3_aa: CASSFFQFNNNEQFF
cdr3_nt: TGTGCCAGCAGCTTTTTCCAGTTTAACAACAATGAGCAGTTCTTC

d_call: .
clone_size: .
j_call: TRBJ2-3
v_call: TRBV7-9
cdr3_aa: CASSLRQGTDTQYF
cdr3_nt: TGTGCCAGCAGCCTCCGTCAGGGCACAGATACGCAGTATTTT

d_call: .
clone_size: .
j_call: TRBJ2-5
v_call: TRBV21-1
cdr3_aa: CASSKAPGKEDRVWETQYF
cdr3_nt: TGTGCCAGCAGCAAAGCCCCGGGGAAAGAGGACAGGGTCTGGGAGACCCAGTACTTC

d_call: TRBD2
clone_size: .
j_call: TRBJ2-1
v_call: TRBV5-6
cdr3_aa: CASSLGTGGPGNEQFF
cdr3_nt: TGTGCCAGCAGCTTGGGAACGGGAGGGCCGGGGAATGAGCAGTTCTTC

d_call: TRBD1
clone_size: few
j_call: TRBJ1-4
v_call: TRBV30
cdr3_aa: CAWSYGTANEKLFF
cdr3_nt: TGTGCCTGGAGCTACGGGACAGCTAATGAAAAACTGTTTTTT

d_call: .
clone_size: .
j_call: TRBJ1-3
v_call: TRBV7-2
cdr3_aa: CASSLVGRGNTIYF
cdr3_nt: TGTGCCAGCAGCTTAGTCGGCAGGGGAAACACCATATATTTT

d_call: TRBD2
clone_size: .
j_call: TRBJ2-7
v_call: TRBV7-3
cdr3_aa: CASSQGLAGVNNYEQYF
cdr3_nt: TGTGCCAGCAGCCAGGGACTAGCGGGAGTGAATAACTACGAGCAGTACTTC